The TCR beta chain under discussion was sequenced for a study of blood T cells in healthy people across ages. A note on this clonotype: Its matching antigen is unknown.

Study conclusions and caveats: Among long-lived donors, naive CD4+ cells were more numerous and diversity higher than in aged donors. The CMV status of each donor remained undetermined, and this could have confounded shifts in expanded clonotypes.

V dropped 3 bases and J dropped 4 bases, with 18 bases sitting between them. In germline, CDR1 is KGHDR, CDR2 SFDVKD. The CDR3 is 17 residues long. A second PCR of about 6 to 11 cycles used a sample-barcoded 5' primer and a J-beta primer mix. A template-switch adaptor that had 12 random nucleotides put a tag on each cDNA molecule. No fewer than 2.5 million CDR3-containing paired-end reads came from each sample. MiXCR, run by TCRdb on the 5' RACE reads, gives a single entry per CDR3 protein. The table shows roughly 1,700,000 distinct CDR3 sequences, with roughly 30% occurring only once. The rearrangement links TRBV24-1 to TRBJ2-1, with D perhaps TRBD2 (6 bases). Sequencing input: blood. The TCR comes from a woman in her 30s in good health. CDR3 bases: TGTGCCACCAGTGATACTAGCTCGCGGGGAACATACAATGAGCAGTTCTTC. It encodes CATSDTSSRGTYNEQFF.